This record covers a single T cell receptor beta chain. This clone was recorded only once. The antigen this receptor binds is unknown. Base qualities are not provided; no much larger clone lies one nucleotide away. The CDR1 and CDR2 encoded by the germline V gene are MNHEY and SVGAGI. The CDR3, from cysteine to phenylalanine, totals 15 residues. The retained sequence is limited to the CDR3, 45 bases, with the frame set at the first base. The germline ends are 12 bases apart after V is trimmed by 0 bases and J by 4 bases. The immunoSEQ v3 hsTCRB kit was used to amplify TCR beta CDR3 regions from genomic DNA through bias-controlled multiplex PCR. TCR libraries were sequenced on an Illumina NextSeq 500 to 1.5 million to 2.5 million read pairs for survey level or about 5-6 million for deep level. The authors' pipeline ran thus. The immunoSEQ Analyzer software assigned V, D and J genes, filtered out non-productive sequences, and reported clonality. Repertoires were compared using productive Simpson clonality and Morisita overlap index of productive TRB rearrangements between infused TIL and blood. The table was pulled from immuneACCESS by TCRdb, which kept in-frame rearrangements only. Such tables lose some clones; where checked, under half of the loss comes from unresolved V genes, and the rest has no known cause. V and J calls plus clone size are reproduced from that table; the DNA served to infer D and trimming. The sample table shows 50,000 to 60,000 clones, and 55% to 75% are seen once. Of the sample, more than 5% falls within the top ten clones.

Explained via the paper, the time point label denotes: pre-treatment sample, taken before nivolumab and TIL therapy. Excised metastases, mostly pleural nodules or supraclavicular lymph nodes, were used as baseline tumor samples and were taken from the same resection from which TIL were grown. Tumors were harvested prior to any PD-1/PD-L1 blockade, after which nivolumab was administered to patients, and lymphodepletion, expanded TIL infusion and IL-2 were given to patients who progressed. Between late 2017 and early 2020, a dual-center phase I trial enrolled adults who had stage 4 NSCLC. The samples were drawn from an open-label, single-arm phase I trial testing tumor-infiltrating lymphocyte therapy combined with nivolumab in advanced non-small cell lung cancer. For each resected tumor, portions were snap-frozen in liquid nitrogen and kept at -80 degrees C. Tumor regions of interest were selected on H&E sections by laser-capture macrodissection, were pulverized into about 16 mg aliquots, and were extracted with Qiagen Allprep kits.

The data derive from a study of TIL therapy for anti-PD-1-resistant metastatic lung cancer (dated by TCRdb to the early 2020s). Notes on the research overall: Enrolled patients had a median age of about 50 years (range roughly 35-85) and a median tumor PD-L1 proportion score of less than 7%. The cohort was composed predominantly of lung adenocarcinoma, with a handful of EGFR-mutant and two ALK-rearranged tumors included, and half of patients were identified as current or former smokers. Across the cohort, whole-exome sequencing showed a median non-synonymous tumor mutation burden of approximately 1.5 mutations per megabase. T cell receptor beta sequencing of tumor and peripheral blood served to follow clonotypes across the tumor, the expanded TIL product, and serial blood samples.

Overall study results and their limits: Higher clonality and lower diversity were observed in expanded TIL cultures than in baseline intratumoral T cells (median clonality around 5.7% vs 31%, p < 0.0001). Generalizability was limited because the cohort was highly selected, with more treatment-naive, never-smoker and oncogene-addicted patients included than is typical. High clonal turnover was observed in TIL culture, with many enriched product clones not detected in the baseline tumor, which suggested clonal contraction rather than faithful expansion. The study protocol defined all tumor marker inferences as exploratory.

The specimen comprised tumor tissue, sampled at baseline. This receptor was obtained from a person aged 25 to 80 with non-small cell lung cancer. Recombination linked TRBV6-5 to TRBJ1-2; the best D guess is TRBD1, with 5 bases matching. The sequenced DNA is TGTGCCAGCAGTTACTCAGGACACCCACTCTATGGCTACACCTTC. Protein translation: CASSYSGHPLYGYTF.